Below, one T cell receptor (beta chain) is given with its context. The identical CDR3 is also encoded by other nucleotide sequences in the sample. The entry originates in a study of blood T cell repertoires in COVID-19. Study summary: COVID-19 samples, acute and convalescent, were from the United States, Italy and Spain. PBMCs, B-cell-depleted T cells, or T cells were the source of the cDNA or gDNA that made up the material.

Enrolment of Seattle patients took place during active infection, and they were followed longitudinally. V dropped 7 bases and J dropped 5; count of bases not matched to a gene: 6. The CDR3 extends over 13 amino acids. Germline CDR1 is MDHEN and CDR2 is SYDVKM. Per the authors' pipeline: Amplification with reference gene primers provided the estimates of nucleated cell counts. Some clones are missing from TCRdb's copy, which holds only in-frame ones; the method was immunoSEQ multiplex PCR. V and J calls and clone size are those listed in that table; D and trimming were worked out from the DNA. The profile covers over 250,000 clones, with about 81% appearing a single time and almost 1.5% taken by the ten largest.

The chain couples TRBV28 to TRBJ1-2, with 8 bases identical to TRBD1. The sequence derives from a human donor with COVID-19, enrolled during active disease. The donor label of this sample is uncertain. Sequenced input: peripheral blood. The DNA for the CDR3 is TGTGCCAGCACTATTGACAGGGGATATGGCTACACCTTC. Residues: CASTIDRGYGYTF.